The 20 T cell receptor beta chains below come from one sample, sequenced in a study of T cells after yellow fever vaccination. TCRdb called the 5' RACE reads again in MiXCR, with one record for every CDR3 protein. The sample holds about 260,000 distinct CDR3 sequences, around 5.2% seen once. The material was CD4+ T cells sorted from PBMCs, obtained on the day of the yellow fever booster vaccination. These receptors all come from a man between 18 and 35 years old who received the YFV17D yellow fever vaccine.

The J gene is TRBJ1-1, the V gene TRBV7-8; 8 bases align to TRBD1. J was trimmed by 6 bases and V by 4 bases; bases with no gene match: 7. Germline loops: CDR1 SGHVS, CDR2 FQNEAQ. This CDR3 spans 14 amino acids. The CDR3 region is CASSWGQASAEAFF. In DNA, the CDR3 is TGTGCCAGCAGCTGGGGACAGGCGTCAGCTGAAGCTTTCTTT.

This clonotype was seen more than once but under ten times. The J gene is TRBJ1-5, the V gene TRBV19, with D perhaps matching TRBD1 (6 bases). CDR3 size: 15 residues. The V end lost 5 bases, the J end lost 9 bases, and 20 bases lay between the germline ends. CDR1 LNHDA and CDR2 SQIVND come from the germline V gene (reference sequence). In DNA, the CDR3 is TGTGCCAGTAGTGTAGGACGACAGGAGGGAAGGCCCCAGCATTTT. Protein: CASSVGRQEGRPQHF.

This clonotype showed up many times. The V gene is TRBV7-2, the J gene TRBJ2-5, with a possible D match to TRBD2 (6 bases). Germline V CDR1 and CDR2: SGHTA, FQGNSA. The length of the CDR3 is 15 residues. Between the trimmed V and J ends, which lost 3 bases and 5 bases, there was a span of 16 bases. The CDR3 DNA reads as TGTGCCAGCAGCTTGATGGGCGGGGAGAGGGAGACCCAGTACTTC. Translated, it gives CASSLMGGERETQYF.

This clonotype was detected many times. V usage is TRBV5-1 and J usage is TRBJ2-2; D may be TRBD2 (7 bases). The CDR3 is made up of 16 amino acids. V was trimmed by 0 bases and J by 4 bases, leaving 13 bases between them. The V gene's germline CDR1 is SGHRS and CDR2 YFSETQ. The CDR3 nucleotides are TGCGCCAGCAGCTTGGATGGGGGGGCCATCACCGGGGAGCTGTTTTTT. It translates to CASSLDGGAITGELFF.

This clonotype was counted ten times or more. In DNA, the CDR3 is TGTGCCAGCAGCTTAACATCAGGGTTGAACACTGAAGCTTTCTTT. It translates to CASSLTSGLNTEAFF. The chain is built from TRBV7-8 and TRBJ1-1; D might be TRBD1 (5 bases). The CDR3 contains 15 residues. Looked up from germline, CDR1 is SGHVS and CDR2 is FQNEAQ. Between the trimmed V and J ends, which lost 2 bases and 0 bases, there was a span of 10 bases.

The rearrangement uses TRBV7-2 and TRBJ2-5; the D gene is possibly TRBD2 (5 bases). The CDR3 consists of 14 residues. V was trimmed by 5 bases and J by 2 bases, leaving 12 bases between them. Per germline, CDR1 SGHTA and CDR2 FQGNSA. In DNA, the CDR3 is TGTGCCAGCAGCCAGCGACGGGGTCAAGAGACCCAGTACTTC. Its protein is CASSQRRGQETQYF.

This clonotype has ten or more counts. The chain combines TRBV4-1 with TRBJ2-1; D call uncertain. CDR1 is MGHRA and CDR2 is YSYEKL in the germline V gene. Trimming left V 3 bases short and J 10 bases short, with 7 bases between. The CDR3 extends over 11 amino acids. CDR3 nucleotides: TGCGCCAGCAGCCACTTCGCGGAGCAGTTCTTC. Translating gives CASSHFAEQFF.

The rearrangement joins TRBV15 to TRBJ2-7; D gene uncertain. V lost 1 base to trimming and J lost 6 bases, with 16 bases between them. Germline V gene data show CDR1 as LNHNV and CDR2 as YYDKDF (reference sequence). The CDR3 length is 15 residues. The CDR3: CATSRGRMEIGEQYF. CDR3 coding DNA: TGTGCCACCAGCAGAGGTAGAATGGAGATTGGCGAGCAGTACTTC.

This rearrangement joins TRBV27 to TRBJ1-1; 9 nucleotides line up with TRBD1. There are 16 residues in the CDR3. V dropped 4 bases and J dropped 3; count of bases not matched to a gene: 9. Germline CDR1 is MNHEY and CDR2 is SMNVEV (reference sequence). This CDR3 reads CASSSPWTGVYTEAFF. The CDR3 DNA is TGTGCCAGCAGTTCCCCGTGGACAGGGGTTTACACTGAAGCTTTCTTT.

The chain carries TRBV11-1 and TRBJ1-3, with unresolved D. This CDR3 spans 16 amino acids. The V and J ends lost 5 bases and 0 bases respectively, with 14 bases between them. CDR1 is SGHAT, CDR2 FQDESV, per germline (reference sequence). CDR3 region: CASSRAQTFSGNTIYF. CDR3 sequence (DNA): TGTGCCAGCAGCAGGGCCCAGACCTTCTCTGGAAACACCATATATTTT.

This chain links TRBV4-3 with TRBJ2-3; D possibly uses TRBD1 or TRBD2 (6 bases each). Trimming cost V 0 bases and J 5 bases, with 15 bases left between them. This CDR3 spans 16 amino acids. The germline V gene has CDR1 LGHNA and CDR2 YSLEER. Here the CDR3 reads CASSQDRGGLGDTQYF. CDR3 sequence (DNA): TGCGCCAGCAGCCAAGACCGAGGGGGGCTTGGAGATACGCAGTATTTT.

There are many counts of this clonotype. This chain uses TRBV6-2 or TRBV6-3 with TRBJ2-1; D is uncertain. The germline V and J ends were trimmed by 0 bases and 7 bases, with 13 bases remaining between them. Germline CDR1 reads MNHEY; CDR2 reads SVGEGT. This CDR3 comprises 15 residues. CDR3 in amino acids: CASSYSTPPRNEQFF. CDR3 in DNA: TGTGCCAGCAGTTACTCGACCCCCCCTCGGAATGAGCAGTTCTTC.

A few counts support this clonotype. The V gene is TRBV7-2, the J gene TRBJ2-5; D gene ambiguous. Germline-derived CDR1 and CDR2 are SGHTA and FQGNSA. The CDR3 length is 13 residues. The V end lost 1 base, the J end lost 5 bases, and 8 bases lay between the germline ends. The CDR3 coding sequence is TGTGCCAGCAGCTTAGTCTCTTTGGAGACCCAGTACTTC. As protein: CASSLVSLETQYF.

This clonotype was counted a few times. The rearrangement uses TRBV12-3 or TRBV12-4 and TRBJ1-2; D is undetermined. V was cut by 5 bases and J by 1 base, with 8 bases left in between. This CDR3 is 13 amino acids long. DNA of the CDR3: TGTGCCAGCAGTGAAAACTTTAACTATGGCTACACCTTC. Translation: CASSENFNYGYTF.

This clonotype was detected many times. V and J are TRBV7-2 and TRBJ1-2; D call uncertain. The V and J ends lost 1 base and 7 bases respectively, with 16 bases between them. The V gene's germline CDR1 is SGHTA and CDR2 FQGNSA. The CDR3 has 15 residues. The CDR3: CASSLEGPWEAGYTF. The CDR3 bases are TGTGCCAGCAGCTTAGAAGGCCCGTGGGAGGCTGGCTACACCTTC.

In DNA, the CDR3 is TGCGCCAGCAGCTTGCGGGTCCCGAACACCGGGGAGCTGTTTTTT. Amino acids: CASSLRVPNTGELFF. The rearrangement joins TRBV5-1 to TRBJ2-2; D is ambiguous. V shed 1 base and J shed 0 bases, with 7 bases lying between them. The CDR3 spans 15 residues. Looked up from germline, CDR1 is SGHRS and CDR2 is YFSETQ.

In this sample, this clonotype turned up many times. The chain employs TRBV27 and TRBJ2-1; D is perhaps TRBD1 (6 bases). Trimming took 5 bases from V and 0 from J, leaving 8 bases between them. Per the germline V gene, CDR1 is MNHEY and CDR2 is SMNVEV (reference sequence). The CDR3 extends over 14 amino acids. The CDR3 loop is CASSEDSSYNEQFF. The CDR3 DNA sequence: TGTGCCAGCAGTGAGGACAGCTCCTACAATGAGCAGTTCTTC.

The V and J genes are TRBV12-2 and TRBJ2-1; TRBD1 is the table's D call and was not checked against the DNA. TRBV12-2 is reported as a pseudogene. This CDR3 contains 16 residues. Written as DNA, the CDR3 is TGTGCAAGTCGCTTAGCGGACAGGGACTTTATGCATGAGCAGTTCTTC. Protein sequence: CASRLADRDFMHEQFF.

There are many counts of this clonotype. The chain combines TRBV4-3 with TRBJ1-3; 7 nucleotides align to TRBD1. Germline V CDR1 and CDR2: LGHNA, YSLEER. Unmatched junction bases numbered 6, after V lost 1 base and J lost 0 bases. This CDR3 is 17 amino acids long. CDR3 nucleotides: TGCGCCAGCAGCCAAGGTCCAGGGGGGTCCTCTGGAAACACCATATATTTT. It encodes CASSQGPGGSSGNTIYF.

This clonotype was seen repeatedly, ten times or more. The CDR3 DNA reads as TGTGCCAGCAGCCCCGGGCAGGGGGGTAACAATGAGCAGTTCTTC. Protein sequence: CASSPGQGGNNEQFF. This chain links TRBV6-5 with TRBJ2-1, with D tentatively TRBD1 (7 bases). Germline-derived CDR1 and CDR2 are MNHEY and SVGAGI. This CDR3 is built from 15 residues. Trimming removed 6 bases at V and 5 bases at J, with 17 bases between.